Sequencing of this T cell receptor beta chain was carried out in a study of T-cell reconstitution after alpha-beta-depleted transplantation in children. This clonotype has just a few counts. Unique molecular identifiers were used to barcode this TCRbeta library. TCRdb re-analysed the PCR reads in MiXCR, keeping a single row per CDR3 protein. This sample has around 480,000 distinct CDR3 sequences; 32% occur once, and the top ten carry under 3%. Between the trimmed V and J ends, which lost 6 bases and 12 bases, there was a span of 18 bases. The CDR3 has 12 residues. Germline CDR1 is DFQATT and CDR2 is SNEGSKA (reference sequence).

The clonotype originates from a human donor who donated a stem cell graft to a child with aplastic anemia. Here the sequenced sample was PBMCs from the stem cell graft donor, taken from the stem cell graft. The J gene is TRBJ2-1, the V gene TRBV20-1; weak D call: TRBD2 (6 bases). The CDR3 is CSAGSSRARQFF. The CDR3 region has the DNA TGCAGTGCCGGGAGCTCCCGCGCACGGCAGTTCTTC.